Each of the 19 T cell receptor beta chains below was sequenced from the same sample in a study of radiotherapy plus CTLA-4 blockade in lung cancer (dated by TCRdb to the late 2010s). The library was produced with the immunoSEQ multiplex PCR assay. TCRdb obtained this table from immuneACCESS and retained in-frame rearrangements with V and J assigned. These tables miss some clones; where compared with another copy, unresolved V genes account for less than half of the shortfall, and the remainder is unexplained. For this sample there are roughly 50,000 clones; 65% to 85% appear just once. The ten largest account for over 8.5% of the sample. Sequencing used peripheral blood, obtained from a patient treated with radiotherapy plus ipilimumab. The receptors here all came from a human donor with non-small cell lung cancer who had stable disease on radiotherapy plus ipilimumab.

This rearrangement joins TRBV5-1 to TRBJ2-1; 7 bases match TRBD1. The CDR3 totals 17 residues. V dropped 2 bases and J dropped 8; count of bases not matched to a gene: 16. Germline V CDR1 and CDR2: SGHRS, YFSETQ. The CDR3 coding sequence is TGCGCCAGCAGCTTATTTTTCGTAGGGGGCAGAGGGGATGAGCAGTTCTTC. This translates into CASSLFFVGGRGDEQFF.

J is TRBJ2-6 and V is TRBV9; D perhaps matches TRBD2 (6 bases). Trimming left V 2 bases short and J 0 bases short, with 6 bases between. Germline V CDR1 and CDR2: SGDLS, YYNGEE. CDR3 size: 15 residues. The CDR3 DNA reads TGTGCCAGCAGCGTCGGGAGCTCTGGGGCCAACGTCCTGACTTTC. It is translated as CASSVGSSGANVLTF.

This chain connects TRBV27 to TRBJ1-1; D possibly corresponds to TRBD1 (6 bases). The germline V and J ends were trimmed by 3 bases and 2 bases, with 13 bases remaining between them. From germline, CDR1 is MNHEY and CDR2 SMNVEV (reference sequence). This CDR3 contains 15 residues. The DNA for the CDR3 is TGTGCCAGCAGTTTCACGGACAGACCAAACACTGAAGCTTTCTTT. Protein: CASSFTDRPNTEAFF.

This clone appeared a few times. V and J are TRBV6-1 and TRBJ1-6; no reliable D call. Between the trimmed V and J ends, which lost 2 bases and 4 bases, there was a span of 12 bases. This CDR3 has 16 residues. Looked up from germline, CDR1 is MNHNS and CDR2 is SASEGT. CDR3 nucleotides: TGTGCCAGCAGTGAACCTATGCAGGCATATAATTCACCCCTCCACTTT. This gives the protein CASSEPMQAYNSPLHF.

The chain uses TRBV10-3 and TRBJ1-2, with 10 bases fitting TRBD1. This CDR3 has 17 amino acids. Germline CDR1 and CDR2: ENHRY and SYGVKD. J gave up 2 bases and V 6 bases, and 12 bases lay outside the gene matches. CDR3 coding DNA: TGTGCCATCAGGCCCTTAGCCGGGACAGGGGTCAACTATGGCTACACCTTC. It translates to CAIRPLAGTGVNYGYTF.

This clone was counted a few times. J is TRBJ1-5 and V is TRBV27; 11 bases map to TRBD1. The junction had 3 bases not matched to a gene; V was cut back by 4 bases and J by 4 bases. The CDR3 runs to 15 residues. Germline CDR1 and CDR2: MNHEY and SMNVEV (reference sequence). The CDR3 DNA sequence: TGTGCCAGCAGTTCTGGGACAGGGGGGAATCAGCCCCAGCATTTT. Translation gives CASSSGTGGNQPQHF.

This clone was picked up many times. The chain uses TRBV13 and TRBJ2-1; 7 bases are a match to TRBD2. The V segment lost 3 bases and the J segment 7 bases; nucleotides outside the gene matches: 6. This CDR3 comprises 14 residues. Germline assignment: CDR1 PRHDT and CDR2 FYEKMQ (reference sequence). CDR3 amino acids: CASSFRGGGNEQFF. In DNA form, the CDR3 reads TGTGCCAGCAGCTTTCGTGGGGGGGGGAATGAGCAGTTCTTC. The entire variable domain, with the rest obtained from reference TRBV13 and TRBJ2-1, is as follows: AAGVIQSPRHLIKEKRETATLKCYPIPRHDTVYWYQQGPGQDPQFLISFYEKMQSDKGSIPDRFSAQQFSDYHSELNMSSLELGDSALYFCASSFRGGGNEQFFGPGTRLTVL.

This clone was found once. The chain carries TRBV10-3 and TRBJ2-5; D gene unclear. CDR1 ENHRY and CDR2 SYGVKD come from the germline V gene. The CDR3 contains 12 residues. Deletions cut 0 bases from V and 1 base from J, with 0 bases between. The CDR3 loop reads CAISESQETQYF. CDR3 coding DNA: TGTGCCATCAGTGAGTCCCAAGAGACCCAGTACTTC.

This chain joins TRBV5-1 and TRBJ1-6; possibly TRBD1 for D (5 bases). With 7 bases removed from V and 8 bases from J, the gap between germline ends came to 19 bases. The germline V gene has CDR1 SGHRS and CDR2 YFSETQ. CDR3 length: 15 amino acids. In nucleotides, the CDR3 is TGCGCCAGCGGCCCGGTAGGGCAAGGGGATTCACCCCTCCACTTT. This gives the protein CASGPVGQGDSPLHF.

This clone was observed a few times. The genes are TRBV7-8 and TRBJ1-3; 7 bases fit TRBD1. The V gene end was trimmed by 1 base and the J gene end by 0 bases; junction bases not matched to a gene: 9. The CDR3 totals 18 residues. Germline CDR1 reads SGHVS; CDR2 reads FQNEAQ. For the CDR3, the DNA is TGTGCCAGCAGCTTAGGGGCAGGGGGTTTCCTCTCTGGAAACACCATATATTTT. It codes for CASSLGAGGFLSGNTIYF.

The chain employs TRBV2 and TRBJ1-2; D call uncertain. V gave up 1 base and J gave up 2 bases, with 5 bases separating them. Germline CDR1 and CDR2: SNHLY and FYNNEI. The CDR3 loop spans 13 amino acids. This CDR3 reads CASSEDRNYGYTF. Written as DNA, the CDR3 is TGTGCCAGCAGTGAAGATAGAAACTATGGCTACACCTTC. Full variable domain (rest looked up from reference TRBV2 and TRBJ1-2): EPEVTQTPSHQVTQMGQEVILRCVPISNHLYFYWYRQILGQKVEFLVSFYNNEISEKSEIFDDQFSVERPDGSNFTLKIRSTKLEDSAMYFCASSEDRNYGYTFGSGTRLTVV.

The J gene is TRBJ2-1, the V gene TRBV11-3; 11 bases are a match to TRBD2. The CDR3 covers 16 residues. CDR1 is SGHNT and CDR2 is YENEEA in the germline V gene. Trimming took 5 bases from V and 5 from J; bases not matched to a gene: 8. For the CDR3, the DNA is TGTGCCAGCAGCCAATTAGCGGGGGGGTATCACAATGAGCAGTTCTTC. Encoded protein: CASSQLAGGYHNEQFF.

Remarks on this clone: Other DNA sequences in this specimen translate into the identical CDR3. The chain employs TRBV11-3 and TRBJ2-5, with D possibly TRBD1 on 6 matching bases. The CDR3 runs 16 residues. CDR1 is SGHNT and CDR2 is YENEEA in the germline V gene. V lost 1 base, J lost 0 bases, and 12 bases lay in between. The CDR3 reads CASSLGAGVDQETQYF. CDR3 nucleotide sequence: TGTGCCAGCAGCTTAGGGGCAGGGGTCGACCAAGAGACCCAGTACTTC.

J is TRBJ2-7 and V is TRBV7-2; D gene uncertain. Germline loops: CDR1 SGHTA, CDR2 FQGNSA. The germline V and J ends were trimmed by 3 bases and 0 bases, with 9 bases remaining between them. The length of the CDR3 is 14 residues. The CDR3 DNA follows: TGTGCCAGCAGCTTTCAACAAGGCTCCTACGAGCAGTACTTC. Its translation is CASSFQQGSYEQYF.

The chain couples TRBV5-4 to TRBJ1-2, with 9 bases lining up with TRBD1. The V gene's germline CDR1 is SGHNT and CDR2 YYREEE (reference sequence). After removal of 4 bases from V and 1 base from J, the junction contained 11 bases not matched to a gene. This CDR3 spans 17 amino acids. CDR3 sequence: CASSLTGGGGLNYGYTF. CDR3 DNA: TGTGCCAGCAGCCTTACAGGGGGCGGCGGCCTTAACTATGGCTACACCTTC. Complete variable domain (other parts from reference TRBV5-4 and TRBJ1-2): ETGVTQSPTHLIKTRGQQVTLRCSSQSGHNTVSWYQQALGQGPQFIFQYYREEENGRGNFPPRFSGLQFPNYSSELNVNALELDDSALYLCASSLTGGGGLNYGYTFGSGTRLTVV.

V usage is TRBV4-3 and J usage is TRBJ2-4; perhaps TRBD2 as D (6 bases). The length of the CDR3 is 18 residues. Germline lookup yields CDR1 LGHNA and CDR2 YSLEER. Trimming removed 0 bases from V and 6 bases from J, with 21 bases in between. CDR3 loop: CASSQDRQGLTAGNIQYF. CDR3 nucleotide sequence: TGCGCCAGCAGCCAAGATCGTCAGGGACTCACGGCGGGAAACATTCAGTACTTC.

This chain uses TRBV5-1 with TRBJ2-3; D ambiguous. Trimming stripped 0 bases from V and 1 base from J, with 9 bases between. CDR3 length: 15 residues. CDR1 SGHRS and CDR2 YFSETQ come from the germline V gene. This CDR3 is CASSLGLGGTDTQYF. In DNA, the CDR3 is TGCGCCAGCAGCTTGGGACTTGGGGGCACAGATACGCAGTATTTT.

V gene TRBV10-3 combines with J gene TRBJ1-2; 9 nucleotides line up with TRBD1. Germline V CDR1 and CDR2: ENHRY, SYGVKD. CDR3 size: 17 residues. With V trimmed by 0 bases and J by 2 bases, 7 bases remained unmatched. CDR3 amino acids: CAISESPDRGGNYGYTF. The DNA of the CDR3 is TGTGCCATCAGTGAGTCGCCCGACAGGGGGGGAAACTATGGCTACACCTTC.

The genes are TRBV19 and TRBJ1-6, with D possibly TRBD1 on 5 matching bases. Looked up from germline, CDR1 is LNHDA and CDR2 is SQIVND (reference sequence). The CDR3 has 15 amino acids. Trimming cost V 8 bases and J 5 bases, with 16 bases left between them. Here the CDR3 DNA reads TGTGCCAGTCGAGAACCGGGACGGGATAATTCACCCCTCCACTTT. Amino acid sequence: CASREPGRDNSPLHF.